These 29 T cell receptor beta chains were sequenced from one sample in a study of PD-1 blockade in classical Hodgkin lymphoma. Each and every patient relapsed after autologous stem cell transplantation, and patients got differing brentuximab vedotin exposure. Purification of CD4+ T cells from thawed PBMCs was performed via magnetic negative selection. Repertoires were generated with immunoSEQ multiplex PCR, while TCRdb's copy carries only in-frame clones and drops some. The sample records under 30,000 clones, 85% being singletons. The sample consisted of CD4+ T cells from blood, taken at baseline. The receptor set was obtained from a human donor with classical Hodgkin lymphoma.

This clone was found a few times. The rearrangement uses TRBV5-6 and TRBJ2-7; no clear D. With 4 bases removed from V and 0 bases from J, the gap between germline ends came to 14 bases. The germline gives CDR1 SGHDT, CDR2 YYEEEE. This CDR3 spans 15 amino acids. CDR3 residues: CASSPGSLGSYEQYF. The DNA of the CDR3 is TGTGCCAGCAGCCCGGGCAGTCTCGGCTCCTACGAGCAGTACTTC.

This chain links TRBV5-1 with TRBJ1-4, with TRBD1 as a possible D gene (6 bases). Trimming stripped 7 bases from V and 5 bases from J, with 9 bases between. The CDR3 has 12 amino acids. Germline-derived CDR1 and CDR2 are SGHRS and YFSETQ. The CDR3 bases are TGCGCCAGCTCAGGACAGAATGAAAAACTGTTTTTT. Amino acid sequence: CASSGQNEKLFF.

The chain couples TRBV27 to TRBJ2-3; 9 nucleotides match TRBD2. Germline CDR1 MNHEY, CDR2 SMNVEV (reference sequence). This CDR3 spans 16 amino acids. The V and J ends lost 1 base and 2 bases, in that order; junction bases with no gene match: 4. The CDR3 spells CASSLLAGGYTDTQYF. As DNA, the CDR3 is TGTGCCAGCAGTTTATTGGCGGGAGGGTACACAGATACGCAGTATTTT.

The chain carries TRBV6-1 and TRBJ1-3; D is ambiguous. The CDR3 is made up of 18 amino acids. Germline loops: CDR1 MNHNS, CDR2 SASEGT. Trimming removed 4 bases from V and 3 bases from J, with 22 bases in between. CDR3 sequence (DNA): TGTGCCAGCAGTGCCCGACCCACGTGGCGAAGTGGTGGAAACACCATATATTTT. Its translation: CASSARPTWRSGGNTIYF.

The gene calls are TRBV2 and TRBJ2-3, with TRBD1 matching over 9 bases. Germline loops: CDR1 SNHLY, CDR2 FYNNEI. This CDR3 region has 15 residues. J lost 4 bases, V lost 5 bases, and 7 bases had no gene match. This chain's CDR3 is CASSYPGQGPDTQYF. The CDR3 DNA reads TGTGCCAGCAGTTATCCGGGACAGGGCCCAGATACGCAGTATTTT. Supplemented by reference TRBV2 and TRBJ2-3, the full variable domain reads EPEVTQTPSHQVTQMGQEVILRCVPISNHLYFYWYRQILGQKVEFLVSFYNNEISEKSEIFDDQFSVERPDGSNFTLKIRSTKLEDSAMYFCASSYPGQGPDTQYFGPGTRLTVL.

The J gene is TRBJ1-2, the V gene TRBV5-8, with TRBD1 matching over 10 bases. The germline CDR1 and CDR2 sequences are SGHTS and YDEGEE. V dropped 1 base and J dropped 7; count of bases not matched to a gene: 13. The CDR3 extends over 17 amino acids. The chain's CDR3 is CASSLSGTGVSRSGYTF. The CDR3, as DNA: TGTGCCAGCAGCTTGTCCGGGACAGGGGTGTCAAGGTCTGGCTACACCTTC.

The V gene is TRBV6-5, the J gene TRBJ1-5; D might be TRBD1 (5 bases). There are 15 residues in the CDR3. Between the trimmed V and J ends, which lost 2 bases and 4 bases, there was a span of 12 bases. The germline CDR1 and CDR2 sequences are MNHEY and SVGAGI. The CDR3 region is CASSYRGSGNQPQHF. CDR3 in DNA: TGTGCCAGCAGTTACAGGGGTAGCGGAAATCAGCCCCAGCATTTT.

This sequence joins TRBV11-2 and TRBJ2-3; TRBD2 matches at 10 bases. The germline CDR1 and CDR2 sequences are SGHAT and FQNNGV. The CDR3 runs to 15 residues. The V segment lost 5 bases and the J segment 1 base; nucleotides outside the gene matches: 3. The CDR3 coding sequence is TGTGCCAGCAGCCTCCTAGCGGGAGGCACAGATACGCAGTATTTT. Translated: CASSLLAGGTDTQYF.

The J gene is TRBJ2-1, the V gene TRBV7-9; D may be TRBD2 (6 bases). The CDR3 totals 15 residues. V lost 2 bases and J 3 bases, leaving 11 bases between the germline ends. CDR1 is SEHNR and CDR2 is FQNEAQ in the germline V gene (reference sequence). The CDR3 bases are TGTGCCAGCAGCTTAAGGGGAGGCCTCTACAATGAGCAGTTCTTC. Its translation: CASSLRGGLYNEQFF. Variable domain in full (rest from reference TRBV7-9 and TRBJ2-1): DTGVSQNPRHKITKRGQNVTFRCDPISEHNRLYWYRQTLGQGPEFLTYFQNEAQLEKSRLLSDRFSAERPKGSFSTLEIQRTEQGDSAMYLCASSLRGGLYNEQFFGPGTRLTVL.

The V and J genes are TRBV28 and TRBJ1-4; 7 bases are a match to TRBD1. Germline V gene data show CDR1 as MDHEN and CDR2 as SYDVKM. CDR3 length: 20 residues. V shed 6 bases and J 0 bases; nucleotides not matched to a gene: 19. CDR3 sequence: CASSDPRGPDRRSTNEKLFF. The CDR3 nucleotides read TGTGCCAGCAGCGACCCAAGGGGGCCGGATAGAAGATCAACTAATGAAAAACTGTTTTTT. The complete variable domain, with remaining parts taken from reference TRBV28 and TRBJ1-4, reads DVKVTQSSRYLVKRTGEKVFLECVQDMDHENMFWYRQDPGLGLRLIYFSYDVKMKEKGDIPEGYSVSREKKERFSLILESASTNQTSMYLCASSDPRGPDRRSTNEKLFFGSGTQLSVL.

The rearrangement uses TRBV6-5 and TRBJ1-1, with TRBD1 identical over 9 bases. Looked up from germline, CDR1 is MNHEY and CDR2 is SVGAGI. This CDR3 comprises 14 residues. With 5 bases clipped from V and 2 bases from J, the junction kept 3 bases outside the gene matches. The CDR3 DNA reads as TGTGCCAGCAGTCTAACAGGGGGCAACACTGAAGCTTTCTTT. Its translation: CASSLTGGNTEAFF.

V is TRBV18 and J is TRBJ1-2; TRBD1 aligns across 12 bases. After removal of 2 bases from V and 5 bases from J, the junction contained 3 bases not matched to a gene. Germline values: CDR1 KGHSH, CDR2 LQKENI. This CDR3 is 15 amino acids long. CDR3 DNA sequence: TGTGCCAGCTCACCAGGGACAGGGGGCGGATATGGCTACACCTTC. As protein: CASSPGTGGGYGYTF.

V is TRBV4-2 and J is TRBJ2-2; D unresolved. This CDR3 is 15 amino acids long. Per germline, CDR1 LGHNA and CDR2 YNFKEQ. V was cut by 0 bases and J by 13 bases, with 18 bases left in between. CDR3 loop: CASSQDNRDGYGLFF. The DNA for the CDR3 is TGTGCCAGCAGCCAAGACAACCGCGACGGATATGGGCTGTTTTTT.

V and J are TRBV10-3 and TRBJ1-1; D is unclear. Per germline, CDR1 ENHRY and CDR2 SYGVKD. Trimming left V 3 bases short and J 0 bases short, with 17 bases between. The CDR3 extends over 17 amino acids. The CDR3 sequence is CAISDRALRAMNTEAFF. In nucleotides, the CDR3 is TGTGCCATCAGTGATCGAGCTTTAAGGGCCATGAACACTGAAGCTTTCTTT.

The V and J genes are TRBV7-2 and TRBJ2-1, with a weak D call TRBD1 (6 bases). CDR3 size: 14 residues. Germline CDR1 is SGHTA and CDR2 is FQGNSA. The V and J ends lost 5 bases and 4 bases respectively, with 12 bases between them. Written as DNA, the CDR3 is TGTGCCAGCAGCCCACAGGGAACATACAATGAGCAGTTCTTC. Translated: CASSPQGTYNEQFF.

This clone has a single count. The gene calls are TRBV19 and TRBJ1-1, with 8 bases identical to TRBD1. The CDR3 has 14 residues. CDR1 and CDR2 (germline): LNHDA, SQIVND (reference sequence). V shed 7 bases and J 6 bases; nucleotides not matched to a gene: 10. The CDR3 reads CASISGQGEAEAFF. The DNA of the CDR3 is TGTGCCAGTATCTCTGGACAGGGAGAGGCTGAAGCTTTCTTT.

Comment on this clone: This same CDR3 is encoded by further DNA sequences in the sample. The CDR3 sequence is CASSWTGDTEAFF. The CDR3 DNA follows: TGTGCCAGCAGTTGGACAGGGGACACTGAAGCTTTCTTT. The V gene is TRBV27, the J gene TRBJ1-1, with 9 nucleotides matching TRBD1. The length of the CDR3 is 13 residues. Trimming cost V 4 bases and J 3 bases; bases outside gene matches: 0. CDR1 is MNHEY and CDR2 is SMNVEV in the germline V gene (reference sequence).

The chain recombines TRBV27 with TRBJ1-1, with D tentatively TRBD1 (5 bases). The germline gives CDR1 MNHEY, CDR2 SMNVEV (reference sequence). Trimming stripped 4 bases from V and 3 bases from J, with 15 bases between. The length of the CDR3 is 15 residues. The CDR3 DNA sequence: TGTGCCAGCAGTTCCCCCGGGGGGTTGGACACTGAAGCTTTCTTT. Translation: CASSSPGGLDTEAFF.

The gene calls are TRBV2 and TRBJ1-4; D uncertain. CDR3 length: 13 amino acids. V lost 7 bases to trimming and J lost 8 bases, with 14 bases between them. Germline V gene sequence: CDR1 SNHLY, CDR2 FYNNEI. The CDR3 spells CASKRAEVEKLFF. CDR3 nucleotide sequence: TGTGCCAGCAAGAGGGCCGAGGTGGAAAAACTGTTTTTT.

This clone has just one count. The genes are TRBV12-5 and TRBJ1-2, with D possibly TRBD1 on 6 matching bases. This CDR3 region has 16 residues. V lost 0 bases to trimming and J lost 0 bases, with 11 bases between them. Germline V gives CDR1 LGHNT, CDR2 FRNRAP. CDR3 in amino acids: CASGLVETGANYGYTF. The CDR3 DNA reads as TGTGCTAGTGGTTTGGTAGAGACAGGAGCTAACTATGGCTACACCTTC.

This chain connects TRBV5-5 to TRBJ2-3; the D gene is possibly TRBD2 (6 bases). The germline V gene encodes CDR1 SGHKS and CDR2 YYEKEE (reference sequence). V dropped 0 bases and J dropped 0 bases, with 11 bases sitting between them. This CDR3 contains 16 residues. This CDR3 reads CASSLGVAESTDTQYF. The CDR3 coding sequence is TGTGCCAGCAGCTTGGGGGTAGCGGAAAGCACAGATACGCAGTATTTT.

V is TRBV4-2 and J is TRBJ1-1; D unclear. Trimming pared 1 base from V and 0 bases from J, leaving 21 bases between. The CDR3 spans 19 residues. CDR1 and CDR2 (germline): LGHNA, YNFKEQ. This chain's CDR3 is CASSQVRIGYRPMNTEAFF. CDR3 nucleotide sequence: TGTGCCAGCAGCCAAGTGAGGATTGGCTACCGGCCCATGAACACTGAAGCTTTCTTT.

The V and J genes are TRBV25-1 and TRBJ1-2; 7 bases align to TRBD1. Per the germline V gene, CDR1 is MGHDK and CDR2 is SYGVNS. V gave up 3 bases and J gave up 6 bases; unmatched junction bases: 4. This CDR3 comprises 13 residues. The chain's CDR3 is CASSEDRRNGYTF. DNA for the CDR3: TGTGCCAGCAGTGAGGACAGGCGGAATGGCTACACCTTC.

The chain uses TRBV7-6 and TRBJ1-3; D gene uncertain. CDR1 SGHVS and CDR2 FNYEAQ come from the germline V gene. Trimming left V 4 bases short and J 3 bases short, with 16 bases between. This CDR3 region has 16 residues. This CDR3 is CASSSLLGSGGNTIYF. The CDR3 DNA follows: TGTGCCAGCAGCTCCCTTTTGGGATCGGGTGGAAACACCATATATTTT. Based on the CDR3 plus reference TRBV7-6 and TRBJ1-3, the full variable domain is GAGVSQSPRYKVTKRGQDVALRCDPISGHVSLYWYRQALGQGPEFLTYFNYEAQQDKSGLPNDRFSAERPEGSISTLTIQRTEQRDSAMYRCASSSLLGSGGNTIYFGEGSWLTVV.

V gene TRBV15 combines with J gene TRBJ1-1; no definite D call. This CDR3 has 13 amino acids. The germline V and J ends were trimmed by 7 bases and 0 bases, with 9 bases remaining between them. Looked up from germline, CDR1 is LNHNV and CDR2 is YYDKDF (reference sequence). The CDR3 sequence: CATNTEVNTEAFF. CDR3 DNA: TGTGCCACCAACACAGAGGTGAACACTGAAGCTTTCTTT.

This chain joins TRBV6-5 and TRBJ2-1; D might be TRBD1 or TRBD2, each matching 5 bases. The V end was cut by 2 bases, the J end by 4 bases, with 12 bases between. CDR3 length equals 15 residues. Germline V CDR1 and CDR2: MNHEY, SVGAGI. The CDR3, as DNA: TGTGCCAGCAGTTACGGGGACCCACTGTACAATGAGCAGTTCTTC. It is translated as CASSYGDPLYNEQFF.

CDR3 protein: CATSRGTGWTEAFF. The CDR3 nucleotides read TGTGCCACCAGCAGAGGGACGGGTTGGACTGAAGCTTTCTTT. The rearrangement uses TRBV15 and TRBJ1-1; D is unresolved. Germline CDR1 and CDR2: LNHNV and YYDKDF (reference sequence). The CDR3 covers 14 residues. Trimming shortened V by 1 base and J by 5 bases, and 11 bases separated the two germline ends.

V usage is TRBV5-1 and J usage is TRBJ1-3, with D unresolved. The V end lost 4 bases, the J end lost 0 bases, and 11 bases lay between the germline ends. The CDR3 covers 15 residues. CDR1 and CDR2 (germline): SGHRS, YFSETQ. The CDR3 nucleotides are TGCGCCAGCAGCCCAGGCGCAGTCTCTGGAAACACCATATATTTT. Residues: CASSPGAVSGNTIYF. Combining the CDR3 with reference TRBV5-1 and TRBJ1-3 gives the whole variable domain KAGVTQTPRYLIKTRGQQVTLSCSPISGHRSVSWYQQTPGQGLQFLFEYFSETQRNKGNFPGRFSGRQFSNSRSEMNVSTLELGDSALYLCASSPGAVSGNTIYFGEGSWLTVV.

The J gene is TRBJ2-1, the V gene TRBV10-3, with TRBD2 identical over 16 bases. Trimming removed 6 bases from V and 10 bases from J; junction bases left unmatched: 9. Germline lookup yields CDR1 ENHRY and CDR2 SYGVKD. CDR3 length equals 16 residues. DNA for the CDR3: TGTGCCATCAGACCGGGACTAGCGGGAGGGCTGGGGGAGCAGTTCTTC. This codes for CAIRPGLAGGLGEQFF.